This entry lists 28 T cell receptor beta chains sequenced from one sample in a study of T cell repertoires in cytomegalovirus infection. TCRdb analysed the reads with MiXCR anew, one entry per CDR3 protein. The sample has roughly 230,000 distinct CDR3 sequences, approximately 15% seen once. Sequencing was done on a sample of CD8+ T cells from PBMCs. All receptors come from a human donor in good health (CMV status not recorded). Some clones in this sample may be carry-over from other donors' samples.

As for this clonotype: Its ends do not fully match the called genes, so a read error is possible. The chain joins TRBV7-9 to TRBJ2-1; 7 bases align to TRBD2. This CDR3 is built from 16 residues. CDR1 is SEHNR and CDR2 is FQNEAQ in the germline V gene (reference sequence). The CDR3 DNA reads TGTGCTAGCAGCTTAGGGAGAGCGGGGTTAAACAATGAGCAGTTCTTC. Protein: CASSLGRAGLNNEQFF.

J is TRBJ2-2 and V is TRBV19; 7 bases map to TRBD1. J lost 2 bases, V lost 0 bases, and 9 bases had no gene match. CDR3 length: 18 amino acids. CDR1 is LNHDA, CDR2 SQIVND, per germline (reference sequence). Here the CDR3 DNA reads TGTGCCAGTAGTATAGAGTCCGGGACAGCCTTTAACACCGGGGAGCTGTTTTTT. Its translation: CASSIESGTAFNTGELFF.

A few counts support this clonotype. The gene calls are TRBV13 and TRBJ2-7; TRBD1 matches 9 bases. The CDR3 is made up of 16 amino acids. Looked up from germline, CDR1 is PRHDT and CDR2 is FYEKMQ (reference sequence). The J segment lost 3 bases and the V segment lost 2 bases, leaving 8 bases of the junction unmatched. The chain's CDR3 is CASSLHGQGKNYEQYF. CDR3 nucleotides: TGTGCCAGCAGCTTACACGGACAGGGGAAGAACTACGAGCAGTACTTC.

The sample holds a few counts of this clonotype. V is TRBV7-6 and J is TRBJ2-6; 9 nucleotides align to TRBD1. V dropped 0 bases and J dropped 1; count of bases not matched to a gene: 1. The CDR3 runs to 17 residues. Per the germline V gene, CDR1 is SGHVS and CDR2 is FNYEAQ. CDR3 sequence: CASSLAGTGSGANVLTF. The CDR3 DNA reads TGTGCCAGCAGCTTAGCCGGGACAGGGTCTGGGGCCAACGTCCTGACTTTC.

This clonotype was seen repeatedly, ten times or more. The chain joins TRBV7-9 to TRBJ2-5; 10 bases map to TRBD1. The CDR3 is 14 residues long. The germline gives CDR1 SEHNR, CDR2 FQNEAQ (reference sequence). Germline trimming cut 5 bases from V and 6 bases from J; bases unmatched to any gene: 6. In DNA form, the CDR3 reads TGTGCCAGCAGCCGGGGACAGGGGAGGCAGACCCAGTACTTC. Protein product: CASSRGQGRQTQYF.

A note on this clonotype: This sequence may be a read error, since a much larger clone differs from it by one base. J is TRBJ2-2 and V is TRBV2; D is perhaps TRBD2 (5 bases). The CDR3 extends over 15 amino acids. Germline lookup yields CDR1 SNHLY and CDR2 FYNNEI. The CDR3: CTSSEAVSGTGELFF. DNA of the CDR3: TGTACCAGCAGTGAAGCGGTTTCGGGGACCGGGGAGCTGTTTTTT.

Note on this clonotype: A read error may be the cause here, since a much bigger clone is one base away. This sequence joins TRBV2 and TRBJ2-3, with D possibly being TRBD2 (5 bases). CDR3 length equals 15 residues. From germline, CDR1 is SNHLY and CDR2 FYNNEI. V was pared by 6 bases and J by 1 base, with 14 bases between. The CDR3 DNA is TGTGCCAGCAGCCCCGTGGACGGGGGCACAGATACGCAGTATTTT. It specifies CASSPVDGGTDTQYF.

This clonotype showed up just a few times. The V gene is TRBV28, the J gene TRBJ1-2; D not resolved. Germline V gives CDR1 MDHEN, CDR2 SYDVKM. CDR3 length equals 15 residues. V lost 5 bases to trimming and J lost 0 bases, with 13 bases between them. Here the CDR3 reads CASSRSLQSNYGYTF. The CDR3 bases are TGTGCCAGCAGTCGATCCCTACAGTCTAACTATGGCTACACCTTC.

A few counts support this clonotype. DNA of the CDR3: TGTGCCATCAGTGAGTCTGGTAACTATGGCTACACCTTC. It specifies CAISESGNYGYTF. V gene TRBV10-3 combines with J gene TRBJ1-2; D remains ambiguous. The V end lost 0 bases, the J end lost 1 base, and 3 bases lay between the germline ends. From germline, CDR1 is ENHRY and CDR2 SYGVKD. This CDR3 comprises 13 residues.

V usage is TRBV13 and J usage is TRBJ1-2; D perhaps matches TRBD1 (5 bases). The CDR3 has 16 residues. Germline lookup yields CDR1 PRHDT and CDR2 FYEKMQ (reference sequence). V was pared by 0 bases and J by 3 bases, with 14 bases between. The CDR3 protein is CASSLGEAGSYYGYTF. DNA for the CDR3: TGTGCCAGCAGCTTAGGGGAGGCAGGGTCGTACTATGGCTACACCTTC.

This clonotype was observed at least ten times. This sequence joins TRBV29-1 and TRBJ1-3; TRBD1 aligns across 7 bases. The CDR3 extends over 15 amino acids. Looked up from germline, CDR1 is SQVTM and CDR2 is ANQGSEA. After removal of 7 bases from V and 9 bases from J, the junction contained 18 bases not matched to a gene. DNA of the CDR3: TGCAGCGCCTGGGGCGAAACAGGGGCCCTGGGCACCATATATTTT. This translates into CSAWGETGALGTIYF.

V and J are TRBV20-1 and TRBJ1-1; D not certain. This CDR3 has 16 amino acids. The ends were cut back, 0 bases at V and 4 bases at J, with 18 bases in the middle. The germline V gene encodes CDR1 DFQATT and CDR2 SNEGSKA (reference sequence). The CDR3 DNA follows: TGCAGTGCTAGAGATCAGGCGTCCTTTTTTAGCACTGAAGCTTTCTTT. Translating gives CSARDQASFFSTEAFF.

CDR3 bases: TGTGCCAGCAGCTTAGCATCAGGGGGCGGAAATGAAAAACTGTTTTTT. Translated: CASSLASGGGNEKLFF. The chain recombines TRBV7-9 with TRBJ1-4; the match to TRBD1 covers 8 bases. The V segment lost 0 bases and the J segment 5 bases; nucleotides outside the gene matches: 5. The CDR3 length is 16 residues. The V gene's germline CDR1 is SEHNR and CDR2 FQNEAQ (reference sequence).

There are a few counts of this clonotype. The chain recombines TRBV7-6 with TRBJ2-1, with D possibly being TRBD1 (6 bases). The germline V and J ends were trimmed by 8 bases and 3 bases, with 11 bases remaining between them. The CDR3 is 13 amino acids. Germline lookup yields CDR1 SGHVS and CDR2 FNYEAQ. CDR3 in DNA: TGTGCCAGCGCCGGGACAAACTACAATGAGCAGTTCTTC. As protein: CASAGTNYNEQFF.

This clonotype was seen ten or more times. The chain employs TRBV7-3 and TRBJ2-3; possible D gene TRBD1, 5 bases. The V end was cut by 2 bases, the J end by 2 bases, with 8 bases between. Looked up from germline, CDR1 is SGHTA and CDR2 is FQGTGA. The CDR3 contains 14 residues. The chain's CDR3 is CASSLAGNTDTQYF. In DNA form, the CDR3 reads TGTGCCAGCAGCTTAGCAGGGAACACAGATACGCAGTATTTT.

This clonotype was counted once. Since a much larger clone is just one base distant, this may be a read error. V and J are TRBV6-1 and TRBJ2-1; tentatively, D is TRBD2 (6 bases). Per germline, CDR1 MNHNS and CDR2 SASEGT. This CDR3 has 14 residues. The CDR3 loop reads CATVGGSFYNKQFF. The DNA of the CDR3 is TGTGCCACGGTTGGGGGGAGCTTCTACAATAAGCAGTTCTTC.

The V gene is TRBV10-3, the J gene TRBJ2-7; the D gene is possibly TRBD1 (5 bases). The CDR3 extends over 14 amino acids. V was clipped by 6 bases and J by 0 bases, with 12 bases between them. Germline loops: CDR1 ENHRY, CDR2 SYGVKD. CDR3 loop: CAISPGSDSYEQYF. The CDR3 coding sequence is TGTGCCATCAGCCCAGGGTCCGACTCCTACGAGCAGTACTTC.

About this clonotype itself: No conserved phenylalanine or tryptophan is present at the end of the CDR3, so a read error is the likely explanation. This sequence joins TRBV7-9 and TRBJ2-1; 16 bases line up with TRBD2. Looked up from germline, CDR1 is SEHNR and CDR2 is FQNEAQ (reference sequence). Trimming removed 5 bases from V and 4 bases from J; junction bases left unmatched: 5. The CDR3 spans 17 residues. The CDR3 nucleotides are TGTGCCAGCAGCCTGGGACTAGCGGGGGGGAAGTACAATGAGCAGTTCTAC. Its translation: CASSLGLAGGKYNEQFY.

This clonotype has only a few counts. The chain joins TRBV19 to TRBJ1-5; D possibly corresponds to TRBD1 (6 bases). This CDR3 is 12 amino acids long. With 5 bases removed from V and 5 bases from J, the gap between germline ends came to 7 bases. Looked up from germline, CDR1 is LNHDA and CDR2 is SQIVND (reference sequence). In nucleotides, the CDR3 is TGTGCCAGTAGTCAGGGGTATCAGCCCCAGCATTTT. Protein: CASSQGYQPQHF. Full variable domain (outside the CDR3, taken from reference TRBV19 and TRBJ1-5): DGGITQSPKYLFRKEGQNVTLSCEQNLNHDAMYWYRQDPGQGLRLIYYSQIVNDFQKGDIAEGYSVSREKKESFPLTVTSAQKNPTAFYLCASSQGYQPQHFGDGTRLSIL.

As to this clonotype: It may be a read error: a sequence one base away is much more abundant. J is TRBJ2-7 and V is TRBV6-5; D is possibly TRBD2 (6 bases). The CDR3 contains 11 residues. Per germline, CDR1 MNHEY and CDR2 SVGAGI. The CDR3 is CASGLPCEQHF. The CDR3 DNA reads TGTGCCAGCGGACTACCGTGCGAGCAGCACTTC.

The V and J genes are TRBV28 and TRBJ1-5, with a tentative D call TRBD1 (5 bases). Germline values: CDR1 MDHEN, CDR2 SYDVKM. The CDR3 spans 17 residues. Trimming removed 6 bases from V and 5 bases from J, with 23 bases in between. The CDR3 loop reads CASSYGPGRNPHQPQHF. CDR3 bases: TGTGCCAGCAGCTACGGGCCGGGACGTAACCCCCATCAGCCCCAGCATTTT. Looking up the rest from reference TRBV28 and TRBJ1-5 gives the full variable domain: DVKVTQSSRYLVKRTGEKVFLECVQDMDHENMFWYRQDPGLGLRLIYFSYDVKMKEKGDIPEGYSVSREKKERFSLILESASTNQTSMYLCASSYGPGRNPHQPQHFGDGTRLSIL.

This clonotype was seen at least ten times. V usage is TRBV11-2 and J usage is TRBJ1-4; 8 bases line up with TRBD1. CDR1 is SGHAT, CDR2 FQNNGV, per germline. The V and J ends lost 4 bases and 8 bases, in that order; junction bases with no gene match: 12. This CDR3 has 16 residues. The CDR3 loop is CASSSHKGTGNEKLFF. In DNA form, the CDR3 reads TGTGCCAGCAGCTCACATAAAGGGACAGGAAACGAAAAACTGTTTTTT.

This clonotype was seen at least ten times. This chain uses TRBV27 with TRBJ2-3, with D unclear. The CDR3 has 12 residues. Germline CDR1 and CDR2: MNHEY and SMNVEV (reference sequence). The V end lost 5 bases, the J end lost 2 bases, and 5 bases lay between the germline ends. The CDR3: CASSAPTDTQYF. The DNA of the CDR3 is TGTGCCAGCAGTGCCCCCACAGATACGCAGTATTTT.

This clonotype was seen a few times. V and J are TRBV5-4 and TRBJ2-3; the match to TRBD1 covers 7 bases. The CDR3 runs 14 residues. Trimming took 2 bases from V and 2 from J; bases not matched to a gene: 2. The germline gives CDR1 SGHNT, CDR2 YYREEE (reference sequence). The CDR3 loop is CASSFEGATDTQYF. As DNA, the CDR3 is TGTGCCAGCAGCTTCGAGGGGGCCACAGATACGCAGTATTTT.

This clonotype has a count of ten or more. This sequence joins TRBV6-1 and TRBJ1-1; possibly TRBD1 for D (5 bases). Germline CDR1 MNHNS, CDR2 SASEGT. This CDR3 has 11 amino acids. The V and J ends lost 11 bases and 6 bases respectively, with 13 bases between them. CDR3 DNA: TGTGCCGGGGGGAGTGGGCCTGAAGCTTTCTTT. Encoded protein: CAGGSGPEAFF.

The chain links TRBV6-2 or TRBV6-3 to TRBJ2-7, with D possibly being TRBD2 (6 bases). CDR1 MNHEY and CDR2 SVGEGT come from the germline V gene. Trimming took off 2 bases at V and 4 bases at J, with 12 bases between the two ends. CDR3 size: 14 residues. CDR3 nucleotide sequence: TGTGCCAGCAGTTACCGGCAGGGAGGATACGAGCAGTACTTC. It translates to CASSYRQGGYEQYF.

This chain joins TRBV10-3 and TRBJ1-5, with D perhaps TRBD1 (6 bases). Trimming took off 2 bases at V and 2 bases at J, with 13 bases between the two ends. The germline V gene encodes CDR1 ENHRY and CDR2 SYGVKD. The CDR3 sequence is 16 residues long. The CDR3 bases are TGTGCCATCAGTGAGCCTAGGACAGCGGGCAATCAGCCCCAGCATTTT. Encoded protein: CAISEPRTAGNQPQHF.

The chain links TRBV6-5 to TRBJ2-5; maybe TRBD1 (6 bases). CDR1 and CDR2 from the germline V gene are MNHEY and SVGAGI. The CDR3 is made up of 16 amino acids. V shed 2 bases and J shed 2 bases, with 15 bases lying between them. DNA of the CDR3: TGTGCCAGCAGTTACACCCTGGGACAAACGCAAGAGACCCAGTACTTC. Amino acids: CASSYTLGQTQETQYF.